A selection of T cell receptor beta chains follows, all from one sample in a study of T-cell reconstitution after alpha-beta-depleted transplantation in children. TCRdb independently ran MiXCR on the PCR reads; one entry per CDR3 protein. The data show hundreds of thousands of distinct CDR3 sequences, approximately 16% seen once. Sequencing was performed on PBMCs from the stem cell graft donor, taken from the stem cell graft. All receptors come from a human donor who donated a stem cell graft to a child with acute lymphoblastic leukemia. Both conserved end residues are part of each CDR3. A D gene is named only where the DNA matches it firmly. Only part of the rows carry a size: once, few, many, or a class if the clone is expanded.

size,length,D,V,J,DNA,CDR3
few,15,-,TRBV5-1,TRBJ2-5,-,CASSLVGTGALEKYF
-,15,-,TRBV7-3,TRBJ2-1,TGTGCCAGCAGCCGGGACACCGGCTCCTACAATGAGCAGTTCTTC,CASSRDTGSYNEQFF
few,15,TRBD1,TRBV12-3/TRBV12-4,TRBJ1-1,TGTGCCAGCAGTTTCTCCGGGACAGTGAACACTGAAGCTTTCTTT,CASSFSGTVNTEAFF
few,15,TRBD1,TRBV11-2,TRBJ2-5,TGTGCCAGCAGCTTTAACAGGGGGCGCCAGGAGACCCAGTACTTC,CASSFNRGRQETQYF
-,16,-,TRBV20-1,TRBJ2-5,TGCAGTGCTAGAGATACTGGAGCGGGCCACGGGGAGACCCAGTACTTC,CSARDTGAGHGETQYF
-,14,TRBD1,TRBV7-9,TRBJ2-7,TGTGCCAGCAGATCTGGGACAGAACTCTACGAGCAGTACTTC,CASRSGTELYEQYF
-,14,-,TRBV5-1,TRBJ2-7,TGCGCCAGCAGAAAAGCAGAGGTGACCTACGAGCAGTACTTC,CASRKAEVTYEQYF
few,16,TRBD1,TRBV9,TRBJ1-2,TGTGCCAGCAGCGCCACGGGACAGGTGCCCTTTTATGGCTACACCTTC,CASSATGQVPFYGYTF
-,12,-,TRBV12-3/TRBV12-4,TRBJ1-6,TGTGCCAGCAGTTTAGCGAATTCACCCCTCCACTTT,CASSLANSPLHF
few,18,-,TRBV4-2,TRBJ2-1,TGTGCCAGCAGCCAACCTGTAAAAGACTTCGATGACAGGAATGAGCAGTTCTTC,CASSQPVKDFDDRNEQFF
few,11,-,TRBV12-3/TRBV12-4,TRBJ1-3,TGTGCCAGCAGTTCACCGTGGGGGGGAGATTTT,CASSSPWGGDF
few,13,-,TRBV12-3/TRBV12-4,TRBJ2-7,TGTGCCAGCAAATCGGCTGGGACCTACGAGCAGTACTTC,CASKSAGTYEQYF
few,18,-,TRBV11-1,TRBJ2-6,TGTGCCAGCAGCTTAAAGGGACCGATATCTGGTGAGGCCAACGTCCTGACTTTC,CASSLKGPISGEANVLTF
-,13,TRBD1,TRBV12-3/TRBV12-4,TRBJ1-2,TGTGCCAGCAAGATGACAGGGGGCTCTGGCTACACCTTC,CASKMTGGSGYTF
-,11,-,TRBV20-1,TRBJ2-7,TGCAGTGCTCGACGGGGGCTCGAGCAGTACTTC,CSARRGLEQYF
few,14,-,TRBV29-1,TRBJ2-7,TGCAGCGTTGAAAACAGGGTTTATCCCTACGAGCAGTACTTC,CSVENRVYPYEQYF
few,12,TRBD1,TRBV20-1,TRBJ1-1,TGCAGTCCAGGGGGCCGGTCTCCTGAAGCTTTCTTT,CSPGGRSPEAFF
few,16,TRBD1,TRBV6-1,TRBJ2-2,TGTGCCAGCAGTGGGGACAGGGGATCGAACACCGGGGAGCTGTTTTTT,CASSGDRGSNTGELFF
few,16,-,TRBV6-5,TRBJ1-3,TGTGCCAGCAGTTACTCGAGGCCGATCTCTGGAAACACCATATATTTT,CASSYSRPISGNTIYF
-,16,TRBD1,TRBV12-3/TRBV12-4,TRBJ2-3,TGTGCCAGCAGTTTGGACGGGACAGCTCGCACAGATACGCAGTATTTT,CASSLDGTARTDTQYF
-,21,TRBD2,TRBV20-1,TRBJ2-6,TGCAGTGCTTGGCTACAGCCTCTGACTAGCCCTATAAATTCTGGGGCCAACGTCCTGACTTTC,CSAWLQPLTSPINSGANVLTF
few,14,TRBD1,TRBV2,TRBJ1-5,TGTGCCAGCGCGGGACAGTCCAGCAATCAGCCCCAGCATTTT,CASAGQSSNQPQHF
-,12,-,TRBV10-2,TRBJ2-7,TGCGCCAGCAGTGAGTGGGCCCACGAGCAGTACTTC,CASSEWAHEQYF
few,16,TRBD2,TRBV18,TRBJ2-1,TGTGCCAGCTCACCCGGAGCTAGCGGGAGGGTCAATGAGCAGTTCTTC,CASSPGASGRVNEQFF
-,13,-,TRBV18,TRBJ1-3,TGTGCCACCTTCGGGCTGTCTGGAAACACCATATATTTT,CATFGLSGNTIYF
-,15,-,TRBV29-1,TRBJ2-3,TGCAGCGTTGCCTGGGACGGGGGCAGGGAAGATACGCAGTATTTT,CSVAWDGGREDTQYF
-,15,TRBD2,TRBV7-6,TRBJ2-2,TGTGCCAGCAGCCCTAGCGGGACGCGCACCGGGGAGCTGTTTTTT,CASSPSGTRTGELFF
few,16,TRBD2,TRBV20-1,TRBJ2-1,TGCAGTGCTTCCCCGACTAGCGGGAGGGCCAAAAATGAGCAGTTCTTC,CSASPTSGRAKNEQFF
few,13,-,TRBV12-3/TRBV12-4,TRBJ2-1,TGTGCCAGCAGCCTGAGGCGGTTGGCTGAGCAGTTCTTC,CASSLRRLAEQFF
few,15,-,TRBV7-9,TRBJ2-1,TGTGCCAGCAGCCCTGACAACCCTCCCTACAATGAGCAGTTCTTC,CASSPDNPPYNEQFF
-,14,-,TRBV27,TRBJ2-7,TGTGCCAGCAGTCCCTGGTCTCGGTCCTACGAGCAGTACTTC,CASSPWSRSYEQYF
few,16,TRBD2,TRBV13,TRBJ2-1,TGTGCCAGCAGCCCGCTGGCCCCTAGCGGGAGCAATGAGCAGTTCTTC,CASSPLAPSGSNEQFF
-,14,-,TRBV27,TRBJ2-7,TGTGCCAGCAGTTTAAAACAGGGTTCCAACGAGCAGTACTTC,CASSLKQGSNEQYF
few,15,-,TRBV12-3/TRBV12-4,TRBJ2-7,TGTGCCAGCAGTTCCATTAACCCGGCTTCCGAGGTGCAGTACTTC,CASSSINPASEVQYF
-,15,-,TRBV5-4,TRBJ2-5,TGTGCCAGCAGCTTGGAGGCCAGGGCGGGAGAGACCCAGTACTTC,CASSLEARAGETQYF
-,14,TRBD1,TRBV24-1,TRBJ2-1,TGTGCCACCAGTGATTCGACAGGGAGCAATGAGCAGTTCTTC,CATSDSTGSNEQFF
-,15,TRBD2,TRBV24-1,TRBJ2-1,TGTGCCACCAGTGACCGGGAGGGACATTACAATGAGCAGTTCTTC,CATSDREGHYNEQFF